A selection of T cell receptor beta chains follows, all from one sample in a study of shared clonotypes between healthy human individuals. Assay used: immunoSEQ multiplex PCR; TCRdb lists only in-frame clones, some missing. The repertoire consists of about 490,000 clones, with 75% to 85% occurring once and the leading ten covering 10% to 15%. Sequencing input: PBMCs. The origin of the receptors is a middle-aged woman in good health. Some clones in this sample may be carry-over from other donors' samples. CDR3s include the opening cysteine and the closing phenylalanine or tryptophan. The D gene is left open where the match is weak. Expanded clones are given a class, and other clones once, few, many or no size at all.

clone_size: -; j_call: TRBJ2-1; d_call: -; v_call: TRBV7-2; cdr3_nt: TGTGCCAGCAGCTTAGAAGGGGACTGGAACAATGAGCAGTTCTTC; cdr3_aa: CASSLEGDWNNEQFF
clone_size: -; j_call: TRBJ2-2; d_call: TRBD2; v_call: TRBV2; cdr3_nt: TGTGCCAGCAGCGGGACTAGCGGGAGTGGCGGGGAGCTGTTTTTT; cdr3_aa: CASSGTSGSGGELFF
clone_size: -; j_call: TRBJ2-5; d_call: -; v_call: TRBV27; cdr3_nt: TGTGCCAGCAGTTTAAGTTCCGGGCGCCAAGAGACCCAGTACTTC; cdr3_aa: CASSLSSGRQETQYF
clone_size: -; j_call: TRBJ1-5; d_call: -; v_call: TRBV7-2; cdr3_nt: TGTGCCAGCAGCTTGGGTGGCCCCAGGTCCCATCAGCCCCAGCATTTT; cdr3_aa: CASSLGGPRSHQPQHF
clone_size: -; j_call: TRBJ1-4; d_call: -; v_call: TRBV19; cdr3_nt: TGTGCCAGTAGTATAATAAGGGACCGCGGTCGCGAAAAACTGTTTTTT; cdr3_aa: CASSIIRDRGREKLFF
clone_size: -; j_call: TRBJ1-2; d_call: -; v_call: TRBV9; cdr3_nt: TGTGCCAGCAGCGTAGGACAGAATGGCTACACCTTC; cdr3_aa: CASSVGQNGYTF
clone_size: -; j_call: TRBJ2-1; d_call: -; v_call: TRBV11-2; cdr3_nt: TGTGCCAGCAGCGATGAAACAGCAGCGGGCAATGAGCAGTTCTTC; cdr3_aa: CASSDETAAGNEQFF
clone_size: once; j_call: TRBJ2-2; d_call: -; v_call: TRBV28; cdr3_nt: TGTGCCAGCAGTTCCCAGTCGACAGGCACCGGGGAGCTGTTTTTT; cdr3_aa: CASSSQSTGTGELFF
clone_size: -; j_call: TRBJ2-2; d_call: -; v_call: TRBV10-2; cdr3_nt: TGCGCCAGCTCCGAGCTCCCAACCATTGCCGGGGAGCTGTTTTTT; cdr3_aa: CASSELPTIAGELFF
clone_size: -; j_call: TRBJ2-1; d_call: -; v_call: TRBV11-2; cdr3_nt: TGTGCCAGCAGCTTAATAGGTCTTGTAGCCTACAATGAGCAGTTCTTC; cdr3_aa: CASSLIGLVAYNEQFF
clone_size: -; j_call: TRBJ2-2; d_call: -; v_call: TRBV20-1; cdr3_nt: TGCAGTGCTGGCACCTGGGGGGAGCTGTTTTTT; cdr3_aa: CSAGTWGELFF
clone_size: -; j_call: TRBJ2-3; d_call: -; v_call: TRBV7-9; cdr3_nt: TGTGCCAGCAGCTTAGCGTTGGGAACGCCCACAGATACGCAGTATTTT; cdr3_aa: CASSLALGTPTDTQYF
clone_size: -; j_call: TRBJ2-2; d_call: TRBD1; v_call: TRBV19; cdr3_nt: TGTGCCACCGGGGACAGGGCGAACACCGGGGAGCTGTTTTTT; cdr3_aa: CATGDRANTGELFF
clone_size: -; j_call: TRBJ1-1; d_call: -; v_call: TRBV30; cdr3_nt: TGTGCCTGGGGCGCGAAGGGTCGGGGCACTGAAGCTTTCTTT; cdr3_aa: CAWGAKGRGTEAFF
clone_size: -; j_call: TRBJ1-1; d_call: -; v_call: TRBV5-1; cdr3_nt: TGCGCCAGCAGCTTGGCGTCTATGAACACTGAAGCTTTCTTT; cdr3_aa: CASSLASMNTEAFF
clone_size: -; j_call: TRBJ1-2; d_call: -; v_call: TRBV28; cdr3_nt: TGTGCCAGCAGTCCGCCCCGACTGGATGGCTACACCTTC; cdr3_aa: CASSPPRLDGYTF
clone_size: -; j_call: TRBJ1-5; d_call: -; v_call: TRBV18; cdr3_nt: TGTGCCAGCTCACCGGGAGGGGATCAGCCCCAGCATTTT; cdr3_aa: CASSPGGDQPQHF
clone_size: -; j_call: TRBJ2-5; d_call: TRBD1; v_call: TRBV7-9; cdr3_nt: TGTGCCAGCAGCTACCGGACAGGGGAGAGGGAGACCCAGTACTTC; cdr3_aa: CASSYRTGERETQYF
clone_size: -; j_call: TRBJ2-3; d_call: TRBD1; v_call: TRBV6-5; cdr3_nt: TGTGCCAGCAGTTACTCCCCGGGACAGGGTGCAGATACGCAGTATTTT; cdr3_aa: CASSYSPGQGADTQYF
clone_size: -; j_call: TRBJ2-1; d_call: -; v_call: TRBV11-3; cdr3_nt: TGTGCCAGCAGCTTGAGTAGGGTCAATGAGCAGTTCTTC; cdr3_aa: CASSLSRVNEQFF
clone_size: -; j_call: TRBJ2-7; d_call: TRBD1; v_call: TRBV27; cdr3_nt: TGTGCCAGCAGTTCCGACAGGGGTGGGTACGAGCAGTACTTC; cdr3_aa: CASSSDRGGYEQYF
clone_size: once; j_call: TRBJ2-2; d_call: TRBD2; v_call: TRBV5-1; cdr3_nt: TGCGCCAGCAGCCTGACGACTAGCGTGAACACCGGGGAGCTGTTTTTT; cdr3_aa: CASSLTTSVNTGELFF
clone_size: -; j_call: TRBJ1-5; d_call: -; v_call: TRBV28; cdr3_nt: TGTGCCAGCAGTTTCAGTAGCAATCAGCCCCAGCATTTT; cdr3_aa: CASSFSSNQPQHF
clone_size: -; j_call: TRBJ2-1; d_call: -; v_call: TRBV6-5; cdr3_nt: TGTGCCAGCAGTTACTCGAGGGGGGGGACCCTTGGGGAGCAGTTCTTC; cdr3_aa: CASSYSRGGTLGEQFF
clone_size: -; j_call: TRBJ2-7; d_call: TRBD2; v_call: TRBV4-2; cdr3_nt: TGTGCCAGCAGCCAAGGCGCGGGAGGCTACGAGCAGTACTTC; cdr3_aa: CASSQGAGGYEQYF
clone_size: -; j_call: TRBJ1-3; d_call: -; v_call: TRBV2; cdr3_nt: TGTGCCAGCAGTGGCACAGGGTCTGGAAACACCATATATTTT; cdr3_aa: CASSGTGSGNTIYF
clone_size: -; j_call: TRBJ2-1; d_call: -; v_call: TRBV5-8; cdr3_nt: TGTGCCAGCAGCTTGGCGAAACGACCCCCGGATGAGCAGTTCTTC; cdr3_aa: CASSLAKRPPDEQFF
clone_size: -; j_call: TRBJ2-7; d_call: TRBD2; v_call: TRBV28; cdr3_nt: TGTGCCAGCAGTTCCCCGGGACTAGCAGCGTACGAGCAGTACTTC; cdr3_aa: CASSSPGLAAYEQYF
clone_size: -; j_call: TRBJ1-1; d_call: TRBD1; v_call: TRBV5-4; cdr3_nt: TGTGCCAGCAGCCCAGGGGGAACCAACACTGAAGCTTTCTTT; cdr3_aa: CASSPGGTNTEAFF
clone_size: -; j_call: TRBJ2-1; d_call: -; v_call: TRBV5-4; cdr3_nt: TGTGCCAGCAGCTTGGCGGGTTCGCGGGGTAAGCAGTTCTTC; cdr3_aa: CASSLAGSRGKQFF
clone_size: -; j_call: TRBJ2-7; d_call: TRBD1; v_call: TRBV6-5; cdr3_nt: TGTGCCAGCAAACGACAGGGCCTGTACGAGCAGTACTTC; cdr3_aa: CASKRQGLYEQYF
clone_size: -; j_call: TRBJ1-1; d_call: TRBD1; v_call: TRBV7-8; cdr3_nt: TGTGCCAGCAGCTTAGCCGGGACAGGGAGAGAAGCTTTCTTT; cdr3_aa: CASSLAGTGREAFF
clone_size: -; j_call: TRBJ2-3; d_call: TRBD1; v_call: TRBV28; cdr3_nt: TGTGCCAGCAGTTCTCCCGGGACAGGGGGCACAGATACGCAGTATTTT; cdr3_aa: CASSSPGTGGTDTQYF
clone_size: -; j_call: TRBJ2-3; d_call: -; v_call: TRBV5-1; cdr3_nt: TGCGCCAGCAGCTTGGAAGGGGGTTCAGGCACAGATACGCAGTATTTT; cdr3_aa: CASSLEGGSGTDTQYF
clone_size: -; j_call: TRBJ2-5; d_call: -; v_call: TRBV2; cdr3_nt: TGTGCCAGCAGGCCCGGGACGTCGCTTCAAGAGACCCAGTACTTC; cdr3_aa: CASRPGTSLQETQYF
clone_size: -; j_call: TRBJ2-2; d_call: -; v_call: TRBV6-1; cdr3_nt: TGTGCCAGCAGTGCGGGAGTACGAACCGGGGAGCTGTTTTTT; cdr3_aa: CASSAGVRTGELFF
clone_size: -; j_call: TRBJ2-7; d_call: -; v_call: TRBV7-9; cdr3_nt: TGTGCCAGCAGCCCTCGACCCGACACCTACGAGCAGTACTTC; cdr3_aa: CASSPRPDTYEQYF
clone_size: -; j_call: TRBJ2-7; d_call: TRBD2; v_call: TRBV4-3; cdr3_nt: TGCGCCAGCAGCCAAGACGTAGCGGGGAACCAGGCCTACGAGCAGTACTTC; cdr3_aa: CASSQDVAGNQAYEQYF
clone_size: -; j_call: TRBJ2-5; d_call: TRBD1; v_call: TRBV28; cdr3_nt: TGTGCCAGCAGCGGACAGGGGGGAGAGACCCAGTACTTC; cdr3_aa: CASSGQGGETQYF
clone_size: -; j_call: TRBJ1-4; d_call: TRBD1; v_call: TRBV2; cdr3_nt: TGTGCCAGCAGTGGGAGGACAGGGGGACCCCGGACTAATGAAAAACTGTTTTTT; cdr3_aa: CASSGRTGGPRTNEKLFF
clone_size: -; j_call: TRBJ1-1; d_call: TRBD1; v_call: TRBV4-2; cdr3_nt: TGTGCCAGCAGCCAAGGAGGGGGCGGGGGCACTGAAGCTTTCTTT; cdr3_aa: CASSQGGGGGTEAFF
clone_size: -; j_call: TRBJ2-7; d_call: -; v_call: TRBV7-2; cdr3_nt: TGTGCCAGCAGCTTATACTGGCGGGCTTCACGAGATTACGAGCAGTACTTC; cdr3_aa: CASSLYWRASRDYEQYF
clone_size: -; j_call: TRBJ1-2; d_call: -; v_call: TRBV6-1; cdr3_nt: TGTGCCAGCAGTTCAGGCTATGGCTACACCTTC; cdr3_aa: CASSSGYGYTF
clone_size: -; j_call: TRBJ2-4; d_call: TRBD1; v_call: TRBV30; cdr3_nt: TGTGCCTGGAGTCAGACCGGGACAGGGTGGAACATTCAGTACTTC; cdr3_aa: CAWSQTGTGWNIQYF
clone_size: -; j_call: TRBJ2-7; d_call: -; v_call: TRBV11-3; cdr3_nt: TGTGCCAGCAGCTTAGGGGCAGAGTACGAGCAGTACTTC; cdr3_aa: CASSLGAEYEQYF
clone_size: few; j_call: TRBJ1-3; d_call: TRBD1; v_call: TRBV7-9; cdr3_nt: TGTGCCAGCAGCTTCGGGGAGACAGGGTCTGGAAACACCATATATTTT; cdr3_aa: CASSFGETGSGNTIYF
clone_size: -; j_call: TRBJ2-5; d_call: TRBD1; v_call: TRBV5-1; cdr3_nt: TGCGCCAGCAGCTTGTCCGGGACAGGGGGTTGGGAGACCCAGTACTTC; cdr3_aa: CASSLSGTGGWETQYF
clone_size: -; j_call: TRBJ1-5; d_call: TRBD1; v_call: TRBV10-2; cdr3_nt: TGCGCCAGCAGGACGGACAGGGGTAGCAATCAGCCCCAGCATTTT; cdr3_aa: CASRTDRGSNQPQHF